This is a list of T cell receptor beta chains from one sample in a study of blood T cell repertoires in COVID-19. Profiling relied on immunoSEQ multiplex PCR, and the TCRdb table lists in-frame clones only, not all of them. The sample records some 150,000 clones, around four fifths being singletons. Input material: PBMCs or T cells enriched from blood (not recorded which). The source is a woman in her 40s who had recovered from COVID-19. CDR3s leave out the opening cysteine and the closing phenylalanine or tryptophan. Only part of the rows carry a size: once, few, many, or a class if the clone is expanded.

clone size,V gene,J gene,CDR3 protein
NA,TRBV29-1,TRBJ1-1,SVLPGLFMNTEAF
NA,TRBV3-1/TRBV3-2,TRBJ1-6,ASSQVGGDNSPLH
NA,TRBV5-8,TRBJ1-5,ASSLDRGLGQPQH
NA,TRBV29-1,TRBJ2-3,SVTTSGGVDTQY
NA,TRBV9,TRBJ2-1,ASSAKTGGSYNEQF
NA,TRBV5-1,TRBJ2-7,ASSSQGRNYEQY
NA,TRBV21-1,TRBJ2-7,ASSKLVASRGLAAIWSSYEQY
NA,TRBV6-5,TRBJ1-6,ASTRGAGTNSPLH
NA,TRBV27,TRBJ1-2,ASSLSRTGGSDGYT
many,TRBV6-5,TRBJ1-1,ASPPQGINTEAF
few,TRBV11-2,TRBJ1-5,ASRVPRDRSNQPQH
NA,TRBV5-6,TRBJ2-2,ASSSGGAGELF
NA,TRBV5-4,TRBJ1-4,ASSAPGQGAPGDEKLF
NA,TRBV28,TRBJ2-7,ASSFSTYEQY